This T cell receptor (beta chain) was found in a study of T cells in Graves' hyperthyroidism and ophthalmopathy. Whole-study findings and limits: Blood also held most thyroid clonotypes expanded beyond 0.001.

CDR3 length equals 16 residues. Germline CDR1 and CDR2: KGHSH and LQKENI. Trimming cost V 2 bases and J 0 bases; bases outside gene matches: 6. The investigators amplified TCR beta CDR3 regions from RNA transcripts. Initially, a first-round RT-PCR of the TCR CDR3 employed the HTBI primer set. TCRdb re-called the multiplex PCR reads with MiXCR, one entry per CDR3 protein. The repertoire holds 500,000 to 550,000 distinct CDR3 sequences, with roughly 21% as singletons. About this clonotype itself: Its matching antigen is unknown.

The source of this sequence is a man in his forties with Graves' ophthalmopathy. The chain has TRBV18 and TRBJ2-5, with 7 bases matching TRBD1. Material for sequencing was blood. The CDR3 DNA is TGTGCCAGCTCACCAGTGGGACAGCTGTACCAAGAGACCCAGTACTTC. This codes for CASSPVGQLYQETQYF.